This TCR beta chain is drawn from a study of blood T cell repertoires in COVID-19. The CDR3 has 18 residues. The germline V and J ends were trimmed by 0 bases and 0 bases, with 16 bases remaining between them. Per germline, CDR1 SGHDN and CDR2 FVKESK. Profiling relied on immunoSEQ multiplex PCR, and the TCRdb table lists in-frame clones only, not all of them. Seen here are over 100,000 clones, approximately 88% observed once, and the top ten hold 4.5% to 5.5%. Input material: peripheral blood. This sequence was found in a human donor in a cohort sampled during active COVID-19. The chain combines TRBV14 with TRBJ2-3; D perhaps matches TRBD2 (7 bases). The CDR3, as DNA: TGTGCCAGCAGCCAAGATCGGATCGCGGGGGCCAGCACAGATACGCAGTATTTT. Translated: CASSQDRIAGASTDTQYF.